This T cell receptor beta chain was identified during a study of cytomegalovirus exposure and HLA in healthy donors. For the study at large: An earlier analysis found 120 million or so unique TCR beta sequences from approximately 170 million T cells. Study-wide points: Later analysis revealed greater clonal expansion in HLA-associated TCR beta chains than in equally common others. With DRB1 most and HLA-C fewest, TCR association rates differed between HLA loci in a later analysis.

The PCR ran on 60 Vbeta and 13 Jbeta primers. TCRdb's table, derived via immunoSEQ multiplex PCR, lists solely in-frame clones and lacks some. The sample shows about 170,000 clones, almost 75% of them seen only once. About this clone itself: Its antigen is not known.

This clonotype was sampled from a woman under 30 in good health and CMV-seropositive. The sequenced sample was PBMCs.

CDR3 DNA sequence: TGTGCCAGCAGCTCGGGGTCACTCGCTGAAAAACTGTTTTTT. Translation: CASSSGSLAEKLFF. J is TRBJ1-4 and V is TRBV5-6; unclear D gene. The CDR3 loop spans 14 amino acids. With 3 bases removed from V and 7 bases from J, the gap between germline ends came to 13 bases. Germline CDR1 reads SGHDT; CDR2 reads YYEEEE.